Below are 5 T cell receptor beta chains sequenced from a single sample in a study of blood T cell repertoires in COVID-19. The table came from immunoSEQ multiplex PCR; TCRdb's copy has only in-frame clones and leaves some out. The sample carries over 25,000 clones, 84% recorded once. The sample was peripheral blood. The receptor source for this set is an elderly man with active COVID-19.

This chain connects TRBV19 to TRBJ2-5; 10 bases align to TRBD1. J gave up 7 bases and V 1 base, and 9 bases lay outside the gene matches. CDR3 size: 16 residues. Germline assignment: CDR1 LNHDA and CDR2 SQIVND (reference sequence). The CDR3 DNA sequence: TGTGCCAGTAGTATAGGCACGGGACAGGGGCTCGTGACCCAGTACTTC. It translates to CASSIGTGQGLVTQYF. Using reference TRBV19 and TRBJ2-5 for the parts outside the CDR3, the full variable domain is DGGITQSPKYLFRKEGQNVTLSCEQNLNHDAMYWYRQDPGQGLRLIYYSQIVNDFQKGDIAEGYSVSREKKESFPLTVTSAQKNPTAFYLCASSIGTGQGLVTQYFGPGTRLLVL.

The V gene is TRBV4-1, the J gene TRBJ2-2; TRBD1 agrees at 7 bases. This CDR3 spans 18 amino acids. V was clipped by 0 bases and J by 4 bases; unmatched bases: 11. Germline CDR1 MGHRA, CDR2 YSYEKL. The CDR3 DNA reads TGCGCCAGCAGCCAAGATCCCCGACAGGGTCGCGGCACCGGGGAGCTGTTTTTT. Translated, it gives CASSQDPRQGRGTGELFF.

This clone was detected only once. The chain is built from TRBV5-4 and TRBJ2-5, with TRBD1 as a possible D gene (5 bases). Trimming cost V 0 bases and J 4 bases, with 10 bases left between them. Per the germline V gene, CDR1 is SGHNT and CDR2 is YYREEE (reference sequence). The CDR3 spans 14 residues. The CDR3 loop is CASSLESGPETQYF. In nucleotides, the CDR3 is TGTGCCAGCAGCTTGGAGTCAGGGCCAGAGACCCAGTACTTC.

The chain recombines TRBV3-1 (or the pseudogene TRBV3-2) with TRBJ2-6, with TRBD1 identical over 8 bases. CDR1 is LGHDT and CDR2 is YNNKEL in the germline V gene (reference sequence). The CDR3 has 20 residues. Trimming cost V 0 bases and J 1 base; bases outside gene matches: 11. The CDR3 reads CASSQEIRQGIVSGANVLTF. The CDR3 DNA is TGTGCCAGCAGCCAAGAAATCCGACAGGGGATAGTTTCTGGGGCCAACGTCCTGACTTTC.

The rearrangement links TRBV5-1 to TRBJ2-5; D possibly corresponds to TRBD2 (5 bases). The CDR3 spans 15 residues. V shed 4 bases and J shed 5 bases, with 18 bases lying between them. Germline loops: CDR1 SGHRS, CDR2 YFSETQ. The CDR3 DNA follows: TGCGCCAGCAGCCCAGGACGAGGGATAGGCGAGACCCAGTACTTC. Amino acids: CASSPGRGIGETQYF.